This paragraph reports one TCR beta chain. It has no known antigen specificity. No base quality information exists; no much larger clone differs at one position. The library came from the immunoSEQ multiplex PCR assay. TCRdb took this table from immuneACCESS and kept in-frame rearrangements with V and J called. Such tables lack part of the clones; where checked against another copy, unresolved V genes explain under half of the gap, and the rest is unexplained. This sample is represented by 40,000 to 60,000 clones; approximately 86% of them were singletons. The top ten constitute more than 12% of the sample. The data belong to a study of control samples from healthy donors and cancer patients (dated by TCRdb to the early 2020s). Sequences PRHDT (CDR1) and FYEKMQ (CDR2) are obtained from the germline V gene (reference sequence). V gives up 2 bases and J gives up 7 bases, and the segment between their germline ends measures 17 bases. The CDR3 runs 15 amino acids, cysteine and phenylalanine included. Only CDR3 DNA is held: 45 bases, read in frame from base 1.

The chain employs TRBV13 and TRBJ1-2; D gene: possibly TRBD1, on 5 matching bases. The sample consisted of PBMCs. This receptor was identified in a man in his 60s with head and neck cancer. The bases are TGTGCCAGCAGCTTACCGGGACCCAAGAAAGGTGGCTACACCTTC. Its protein product is CASSLPGPKKGGYTF. The CDR3 plus the reference TRBV13 and TRBJ1-2 genes for the other parts give the full variable domain: AAGVIQSPRHLIKEKRETATLKCYPIPRHDTVYWYQQGPGQDPQFLISFYEKMQSDKGSIPDRFSAQQFSDYHSELNMSSLELGDSALYFCASSLPGPKKGGYTFGSGTRLTVV.